The clone carrying this TCR beta chain is a singleton in its sample. Its antigen remains unidentified. The data are from a study of shared clonotypes between healthy human individuals. Study results and caveats: Large depth notwithstanding, sorted-subset sequencing proved incomplete by rarefaction. Non-shared clonotypes showed lower generation probabilities than clonotypes common to all four donors.

An approximately 220 ng quantity of DNA, about 30,000 T cell genomes, went into the sorted-subset replicate PCRs. The table came from immunoSEQ multiplex PCR; TCRdb's copy has only in-frame clones and leaves some out. This table has 700,000 to 950,000 clones, about 96% appearing once. CD45RO-negative, CCR7-selected cells formed the naive CD8 fraction, which excluded terminally differentiated effector memory CD45RA+ cells. Between the trimmed V and J ends, which lost 2 bases and 1 base, there was a span of 2 bases. Germline CDR1 reads LNHNV; CDR2 reads YYDKDF (reference sequence). This CDR3 is built from 13 residues.

The J gene is TRBJ2-2, the V gene TRBV15; D is undetermined. This TCR derives from a man aged 25 to 40 in good health. The sequenced material came from naive CD8+ T cells sorted from blood. CDR3 DNA: TGTGCCACCAGCAGACAGAACACCGGGGAGCTGTTTTTT. Translating gives CATSRQNTGELFF.